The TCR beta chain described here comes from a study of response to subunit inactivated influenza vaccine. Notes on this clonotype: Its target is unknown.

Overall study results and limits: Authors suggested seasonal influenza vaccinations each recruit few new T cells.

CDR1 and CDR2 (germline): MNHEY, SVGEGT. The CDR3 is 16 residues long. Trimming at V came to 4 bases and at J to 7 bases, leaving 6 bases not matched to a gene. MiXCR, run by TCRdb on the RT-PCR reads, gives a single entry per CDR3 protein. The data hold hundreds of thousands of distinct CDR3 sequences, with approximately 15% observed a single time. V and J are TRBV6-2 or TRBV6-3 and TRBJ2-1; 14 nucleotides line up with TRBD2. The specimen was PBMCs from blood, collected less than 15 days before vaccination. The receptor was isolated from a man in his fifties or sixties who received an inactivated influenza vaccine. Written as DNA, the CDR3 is TGTGCCAGCAGTTTACGACTAGCGGGAGGGAGGAATGAGCAGTTCTTC. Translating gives CASSLRLAGGRNEQFF.